Included here is one T cell receptor beta chain sequence, with context. The sample originates from a study of identical twins. TCRdb reprocessed the 5' RACE reads via MiXCR and lists one record per CDR3 protein. The data contain about 1.7 million distinct CDR3 sequences, around a third of them singletons. The CDR3 sequence is 14 residues long. The germline V gene encodes CDR1 LNHNV and CDR2 YYDKDF (reference sequence). V was shortened by 1 base and J by 6 bases, with 12 bases between the two germline ends. The sequenced sample consisted of cord blood. The chain uses TRBV15 and TRBJ1-2; D not certain. The receptor's source is a newborn girl in good health. CDR3 amino acids: CATSRGGSGNGYTF. CDR3 sequence (DNA): TGTGCCACCAGCAGAGGAGGGTCCGGGAATGGCTACACCTTC.